This TCR beta chain was captured by sequencing in a study of blood T cell repertoires in COVID-19. The CDR3 length is 19 residues. Original analysis: Nucleated cell counts were estimated from reference gene primer amplification. Libraries were prepared by immunoSEQ multiplex PCR; TCRdb keeps only in-frame clonotypes and omits some of them. That table is the source of V, J and clone size, and D and trimming were worked out from the DNA. Here the sample spans 55,000 to 75,000 clones, over 60% being singletons. The source is a human donor in a cohort sampled during active COVID-19. Sequencing input: peripheral blood. The chain uses TRBV21-1 and TRBJ1-5; the D call in the table, TRBD1, was not verified against the DNA. TRBV21-1 is a pseudogene. Here the CDR3 DNA reads TGTGCCAGCAGCCCTCCGTTGGACAGGGATATTAGTAGCAATCAGCCCCAGCATTTT. Protein product: CASSPPLDRDISSNQPQHF.